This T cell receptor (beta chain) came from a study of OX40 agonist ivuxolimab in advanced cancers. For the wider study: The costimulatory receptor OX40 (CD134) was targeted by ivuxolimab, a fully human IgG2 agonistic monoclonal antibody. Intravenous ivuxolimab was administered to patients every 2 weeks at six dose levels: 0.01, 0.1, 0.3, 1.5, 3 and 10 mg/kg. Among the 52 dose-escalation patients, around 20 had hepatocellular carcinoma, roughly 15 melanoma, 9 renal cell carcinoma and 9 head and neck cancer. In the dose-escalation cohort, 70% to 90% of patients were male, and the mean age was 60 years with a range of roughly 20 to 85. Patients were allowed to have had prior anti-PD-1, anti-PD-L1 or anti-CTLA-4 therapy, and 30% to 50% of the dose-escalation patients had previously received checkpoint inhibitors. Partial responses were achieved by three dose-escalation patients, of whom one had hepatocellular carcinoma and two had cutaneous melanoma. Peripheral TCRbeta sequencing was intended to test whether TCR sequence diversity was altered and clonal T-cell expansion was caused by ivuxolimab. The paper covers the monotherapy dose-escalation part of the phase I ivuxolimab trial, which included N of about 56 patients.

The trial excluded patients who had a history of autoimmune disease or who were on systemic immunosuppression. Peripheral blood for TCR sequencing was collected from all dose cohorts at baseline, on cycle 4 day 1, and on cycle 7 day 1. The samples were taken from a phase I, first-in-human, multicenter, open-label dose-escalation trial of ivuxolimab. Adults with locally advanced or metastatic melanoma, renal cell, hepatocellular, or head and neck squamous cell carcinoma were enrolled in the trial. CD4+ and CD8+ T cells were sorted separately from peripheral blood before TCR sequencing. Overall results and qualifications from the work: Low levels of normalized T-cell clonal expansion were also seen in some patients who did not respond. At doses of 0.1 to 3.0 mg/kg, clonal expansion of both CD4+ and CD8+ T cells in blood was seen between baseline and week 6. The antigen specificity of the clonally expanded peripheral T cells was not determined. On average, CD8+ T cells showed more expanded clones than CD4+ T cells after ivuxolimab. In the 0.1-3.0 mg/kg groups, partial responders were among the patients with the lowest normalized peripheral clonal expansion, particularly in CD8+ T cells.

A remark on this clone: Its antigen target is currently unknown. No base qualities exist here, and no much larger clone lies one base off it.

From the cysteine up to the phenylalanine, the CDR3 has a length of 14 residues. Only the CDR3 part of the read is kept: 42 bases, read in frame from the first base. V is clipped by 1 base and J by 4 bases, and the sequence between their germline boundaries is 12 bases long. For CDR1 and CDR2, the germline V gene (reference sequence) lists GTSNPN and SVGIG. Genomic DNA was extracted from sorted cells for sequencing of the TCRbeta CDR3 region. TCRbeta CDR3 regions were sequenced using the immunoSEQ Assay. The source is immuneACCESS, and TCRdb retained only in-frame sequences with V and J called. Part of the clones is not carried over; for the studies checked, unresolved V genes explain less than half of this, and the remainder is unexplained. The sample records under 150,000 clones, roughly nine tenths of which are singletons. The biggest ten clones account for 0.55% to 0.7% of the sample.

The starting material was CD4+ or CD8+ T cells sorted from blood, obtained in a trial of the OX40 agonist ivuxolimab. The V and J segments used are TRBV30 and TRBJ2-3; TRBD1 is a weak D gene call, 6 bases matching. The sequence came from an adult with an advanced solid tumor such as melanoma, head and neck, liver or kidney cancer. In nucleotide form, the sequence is TGTGCCTGGAGTGGGATTGACAGGTCAGATACGCAGTATTTT. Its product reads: CAWSGIDRSDTQYF.